This is a list of T cell receptor beta chains from one sample in a study of T cells in narcolepsy. Profiling relied on immunoSEQ multiplex PCR, and the TCRdb table lists in-frame clones only, not all of them. The repertoire holds tens of thousands of clones, with 70% to 90% as singletons. The specimen sequenced was memory (CD45RA-) CD4+ T cells from blood. The receptor source for this set is a human donor in good health. Each CDR3 is given with its conserved first and last residue. Each record gives: D gene, clone size, J gene, V gene, CDR3 protein, CDR3 DNA. D genes are given only for firm matches. The size entry is marked missing in some rows and otherwise reads once, few, many or a size class.

. . TRBJ2-5 TRBV5-4 CASSPGDKVGETQYF TGTGCCAGCAGCCCCGGGGATAAAGTAGGGGAGACCCAGTACTTC
TRBD2 . TRBJ2-1 TRBV30 CAWSLSSGRRGHEQFF TGTGCCTGGAGTCTATCTAGCGGGAGGCGGGGGCATGAGCAGTTCTTC
. . TRBJ1-2 TRBV9 CASSVGGNTYGGYTF TGTGCCAGCAGCGTAGGAGGGAATACGTATGGTGGCTACACCTTC
. . TRBJ2-1 TRBV29-1 CSVRGPANEQFF TGCAGCGTTCGCGGTCCCGCGAATGAGCAGTTCTTC
. . TRBJ1-5 TRBV29-1 CSARDFNQPQHF TGCAGCGCCCGGGACTTCAATCAGCCCCAGCATTTT
TRBD1 . TRBJ2-7 TRBV6-6 CASSERTGSYEQYF TGTGCCAGCAGTGAGCGGACAGGGAGTTACGAGCAGTACTTC
TRBD1 . TRBJ2-1 TRBV7-8 CASSPTGLISSYNEQFF TGTGCCAGCAGCCCGACAGGGCTAATTAGCTCCTACAATGAGCAGTTCTTC
TRBD1 . TRBJ2-7 TRBV6-5 CASSYSRTGDSYEQYF TGTGCCAGCAGTTACTCAAGGACAGGGGACTCCTACGAGCAGTACTTC
TRBD2 . TRBJ2-7 TRBV10-2 CASLAAGRGYYEQYF TGCGCCAGCTTGGCGGCAGGGAGGGGATACTACGAGCAGTACTTC
. . TRBJ1-6 TRBV27 CASSFNSPLHF TGTGCCAGCAGTTTTAACTCACCCCTCCACTTT
TRBD1 few TRBJ2-7 TRBV5-1 CASSLSPTGIKNEQYF TGCGCCAGCAGCTTGTCGCCGACAGGGATCAAGAACGAGCAGTACTTC
. . TRBJ2-3 TRBV21-1 CASSLYSGRSTDTQYF TGTGCCAGCAGCTTATATAGCGGGCGTAGCACAGATACGCAGTATTTT
. . TRBJ2-2 TRBV7-2 CATYSTGTPFLGGELFF TGTGCCACCTATTCAACCGGGACTCCCTTCTTGGGCGGGGAGCTGTTTTTT
TRBD1 . TRBJ1-2 TRBV30 CAWNPGQGDYTF TGTGCCTGGAACCCGGGACAGGGGGACTACACCTTC
TRBD2 . TRBJ2-2 TRBV28 CASSTLGGSLTGELFF TGTGCCAGCAGTACTTTGGGAGGGTCCCTCACCGGGGAGCTGTTTTTT
. . TRBJ1-5 TRBV10-3 CAISVGGFDNQPQHF TGTGCCATCAGTGTTGGGGGGTTTGACAATCAGCCCCAGCATTTT